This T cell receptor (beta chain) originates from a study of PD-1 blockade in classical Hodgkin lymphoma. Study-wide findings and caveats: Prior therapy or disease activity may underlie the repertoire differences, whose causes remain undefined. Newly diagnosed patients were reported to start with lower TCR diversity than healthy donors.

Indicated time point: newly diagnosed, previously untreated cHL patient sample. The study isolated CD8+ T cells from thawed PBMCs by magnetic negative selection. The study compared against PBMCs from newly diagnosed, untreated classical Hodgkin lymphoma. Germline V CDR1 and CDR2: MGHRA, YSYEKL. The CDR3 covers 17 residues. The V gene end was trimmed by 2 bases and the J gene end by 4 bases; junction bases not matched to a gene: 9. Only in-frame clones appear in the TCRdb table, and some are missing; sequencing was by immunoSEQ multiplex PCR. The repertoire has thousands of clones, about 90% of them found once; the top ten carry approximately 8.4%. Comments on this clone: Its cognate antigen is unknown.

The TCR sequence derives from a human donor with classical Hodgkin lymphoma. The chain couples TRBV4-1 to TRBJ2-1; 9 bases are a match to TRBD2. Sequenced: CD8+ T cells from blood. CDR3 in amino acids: CASSQLETTSGYNEQFF. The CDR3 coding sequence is TGCGCCAGCAGCCAACTCGAAACGACTAGCGGTTACAATGAGCAGTTCTTC.